One sample yielded the 28 T cell receptor beta chains listed below, sequenced in a study of T cells in Graves' hyperthyroidism and ophthalmopathy. RNA transcripts yielded amplified TCR beta CDR3 regions. The HTBI primer set served for first-round RT-PCR of the TCR CDR3. TCRdb re-analysed the multiplex PCR reads in MiXCR, keeping a single row per CDR3 protein. The top ten clones hold around 3.5% of a sample with about 600,000 distinct CDR3 sequences, 15% to 20% of them seen once. The material sequenced was blood. All receptors come from a middle-aged woman with Graves' ophthalmopathy.

CDR3 in amino acids: CASSQSGRVNTEAFF. The CDR3 DNA follows: TGCGCCAGCAGCCAAAGTGGCAGGGTGAACACTGAAGCTTTCTTT. V is TRBV4-1 and J is TRBJ1-1; D is perhaps TRBD1 (5 bases). This CDR3 is 15 amino acids long. V lost 2 bases and J 0 bases, leaving 10 bases between the germline ends. Germline values: CDR1 MGHRA, CDR2 YSYEKL.

This clonotype was recorded many times. The chain couples TRBV5-1 to TRBJ2-7, with D possibly TRBD2 on 6 matching bases. The CDR3 has 14 amino acids. V lost 3 bases to trimming and J lost 5 bases, with 15 bases between them. CDR1 SGHRS and CDR2 YFSETQ come from the germline V gene. The CDR3 sequence is CASSSPGEVNEQYF. CDR3 in DNA: TGCGCCAGCAGCTCGCCGGGGGAAGTAAACGAGCAGTACTTC.

This clonotype was found many times. The chain uses TRBV20-1 and TRBJ1-2; D is ambiguous. CDR1 is DFQATT, CDR2 SNEGSKA, per germline (reference sequence). The V end was cut by 3 bases, the J end by 4 bases, with 12 bases between. The CDR3 covers 13 residues. The CDR3 region is CSASTDVVYGYTF. The CDR3 region has the DNA TGCAGTGCTAGTACGGACGTTGTCTATGGCTACACCTTC.

This clonotype was seen repeatedly, ten times or more. This chain joins TRBV11-2 and TRBJ2-6; D is unresolved. CDR1 is SGHAT and CDR2 is FQNNGV in the germline V gene. Trimming cost V 1 base and J 5 bases, with 9 bases left between them. The CDR3 extends over 15 amino acids. DNA of the CDR3: TGTGCCAGCAGCTTAGGGGGATTGAGGGCCAACGTCCTGACTTTC. Translated, it gives CASSLGGLRANVLTF.

Ten or more counts support this clonotype. The gene calls are TRBV5-1 and TRBJ2-7, with a tentative D call TRBD1 (6 bases). Between the trimmed V and J ends, which lost 7 bases and 0 bases, there was a span of 11 bases. Germline V gene data show CDR1 as SGHRS and CDR2 as YFSETQ. The CDR3 is 13 residues long. This CDR3 is CASSRQDSYEQYF. In nucleotides, the CDR3 is TGCGCCAGCTCCCGACAGGACTCCTACGAGCAGTACTTC.

This clonotype was seen at least ten times. The chain links TRBV30 to TRBJ1-1; perhaps TRBD1 as D (5 bases). CDR3 length equals 15 residues. CDR1 is GTSNPN, CDR2 SVGIG, per germline (reference sequence). Trimming took 0 bases from V and 10 from J, leaving 21 bases between them. CDR3 nucleotide sequence: TGTGCCTGGAGTGTACGTCGGGGGGGGAAGGGAGGAGCTTTCTTT. Its translation is CAWSVRRGGKGGAFF.

This clonotype has more than one count but fewer than ten. The rearrangement uses TRBV19 and TRBJ1-5; D remains ambiguous. In germline, CDR1 is LNHDA, CDR2 SQIVND (reference sequence). This CDR3 comprises 14 residues. V lost 3 bases to trimming and J lost 5 bases, with 11 bases between them. CDR3 DNA: TGTGCCAGTAGTATGGGATTGGGGTATCAGCCCCAGCATTTT. The encoded protein is CASSMGLGYQPQHF.

This clonotype was seen ten or more times. Germline is not matched at one junction end, which may reflect a read error. The chain employs TRBV5-4 and TRBJ1-1; possible D gene TRBD1, 5 bases. Looked up from germline, CDR1 is SGHNT and CDR2 is YYREEE (reference sequence). The CDR3 has 14 amino acids. The CDR3 coding sequence is TGTGCCAGCACCTTGGAGGGACGGGGGGCTGAAGCTTTCTTT. This encodes CASTLEGRGAEAFF.

This clonotype has at least ten counts. The chain is built from TRBV3-1 and TRBJ1-1; 10 bases line up with TRBD1. This CDR3 is 11 amino acids long. The germline V gene has CDR1 LGHDT and CDR2 YNNKEL (reference sequence). Trimming cost V 4 bases and J 14 bases; bases outside gene matches: 4. CDR3 nucleotides: TGTGCCAGCAGCCTAGACAGGGGGCTCTTCTTT. Amino acid sequence: CASSLDRGLFF. Together with reference TRBV3-1 and TRBJ1-1, the CDR3 gives the full variable domain: DTAVSQTPKYLVTQMGNDKSIKCEQNLGHDTMYWYKQDSKKFLKIMFSYNNKELIINETVPNRFSPKSPDKAHLNLHINSLELGDSAVYFCASSLDRGLFFGQGTRLTVV.

This clonotype was counted only a few times. The gene calls are TRBV5-6 and TRBJ2-7; maybe TRBD1 (6 bases). Germline V gene sequence: CDR1 SGHDT, CDR2 YYEEEE. V was trimmed by 1 base and J by 3 bases, leaving 11 bases between them. The CDR3 consists of 14 residues. CDR3 loop: CASSLTEGVYEQYF. The CDR3 nucleotides read TGTGCCAGCAGCTTGACAGAGGGGGTCTACGAGCAGTACTTC.

The chain has TRBV13 and TRBJ2-5; the D gene is possibly TRBD1 (5 bases). Germline V gene lookup returns CDR1 PRHDT and CDR2 FYEKMQ (reference sequence). This CDR3 is 15 amino acids long. V shed 0 bases and J shed 4 bases, with 12 bases lying between them. The CDR3 region has the DNA TGTGCCAGCAGCTTAGGGACAGCCCTTGGAGAGACCCAGTACTTC. The encoded protein is CASSLGTALGETQYF.

The sample holds many counts of this clonotype. The chain combines TRBV7-9 with TRBJ2-3; D may be TRBD1 (6 bases). The germline V gene has CDR1 SEHNR and CDR2 FQNEAQ (reference sequence). With 5 bases removed from V and 3 bases from J, the gap between germline ends came to 12 bases. The CDR3 is made up of 14 amino acids. CDR3 sequence reads: CASSPGQWTDTQYF. The CDR3 bases are TGTGCCAGCAGCCCCGGACAGTGGACAGATACGCAGTATTTT. The full variable domain, its missing parts supplied by reference TRBV7-9 and TRBJ2-3, is DTGVSQNPRHKITKRGQNVTFRCDPISEHNRLYWYRQTLGQGPEFLTYFQNEAQLEKSRLLSDRFSAERPKGSFSTLEIQRTEQGDSAMYLCASSPGQWTDTQYFGPGTRLTVL.

This clonotype was found a few times. The V and J genes are TRBV9 and TRBJ2-5; D ambiguous. V lost 3 bases and J lost 5, with 11 bases in between. The V gene's germline CDR1 is SGDLS and CDR2 YYNGEE. CDR3 length: 13 amino acids. CDR3 residues: CASSAVTDETQYF. The CDR3 bases are TGTGCCAGCAGCGCGGTGACGGACGAGACCCAGTACTTC.

The chain has TRBV28 and TRBJ2-2; no definite D call. CDR3 length: 14 residues. Germline V CDR1 and CDR2: MDHEN, SYDVKM. V dropped 6 bases and J dropped 5 bases, with 13 bases sitting between them. The CDR3 DNA reads as TGTGCCAGCAGCCCTCATGACGTGACCGGGGAGCTGTTTTTT. It is translated as CASSPHDVTGELFF.

The sample holds a few counts of this clonotype. The V call is TRBV2, the J call TRBJ1-2; TRBD1 aligns across 9 bases. This CDR3 spans 15 amino acids. Germline V lookup: CDR1 SNHLY, CDR2 FYNNEI. V lost 4 bases and J lost 5; bases outside the gene matches: 8. The CDR3 sequence: CASSGPGQGVYGYTF. For the CDR3, the DNA is TGTGCCAGCAGTGGACCGGGACAGGGCGTGTATGGCTACACCTTC.

V gene TRBV5-1 combines with J gene TRBJ1-5, with 7 bases aligning to TRBD1. The V and J ends lost 1 base and 7 bases, in that order; junction bases with no gene match: 8. Germline loops: CDR1 SGHRS, CDR2 YFSETQ. The CDR3 contains 15 residues. The CDR3 nucleotides are TGCGCCAGCAGCTTGATGTCAGGGGGGCAACAGCCCCAGCATTTT. This translates into CASSLMSGGQQPQHF.

In this sample, this clonotype turned up many times. The chain is built from TRBV7-9 and TRBJ1-2; weak D call: TRBD1 (5 bases). V lost 7 bases and J 2 bases, leaving 14 bases between the germline ends. The germline gives CDR1 SEHNR, CDR2 FQNEAQ (reference sequence). The CDR3 loop spans 14 amino acids. CDR3 coding DNA: TGTGCCAGCAACCTGGGCAGGGAGAACTATGGCTACACCTTC. Residues: CASNLGRENYGYTF.

This clonotype turned up a few times. The chain recombines TRBV18 with TRBJ1-3; 8 bases match TRBD1. The CDR3 is made up of 17 amino acids. The V gene end was trimmed by 3 bases and the J gene end by 0 bases; junction bases not matched to a gene: 7. Per the germline V gene, CDR1 is KGHSH and CDR2 is LQKENI. The CDR3 sequence: CASSPRQGTSSGNTIYF. The CDR3 DNA sequence: TGTGCCAGCTCACCTAGACAGGGGACATCCTCTGGAAACACCATATATTTT.

There are many counts of this clonotype. The J gene is TRBJ1-1, the V gene TRBV5-1; possibly TRBD1 for D (6 bases). The CDR3 loop spans 15 amino acids. Germline values: CDR1 SGHRS, CDR2 YFSETQ. The ends were cut back, 0 bases at V and 2 bases at J, with 11 bases in the middle. The CDR3, as DNA: TGCGCCAGCAGCTTGGGGACAGCCTTTAACACTGAAGCTTTCTTT. The encoded protein is CASSLGTAFNTEAFF.

This clonotype was observed a handful of times. The J gene is TRBJ2-5, the V gene TRBV5-1; D possibly corresponds to TRBD1 (5 bases). The germline gives CDR1 SGHRS, CDR2 YFSETQ. CDR3 length: 11 amino acids. V was cut by 6 bases and J by 3 bases, with 6 bases left in between. The CDR3 region is CASTGKETQYF. CDR3 nucleotides: TGCGCCAGCACAGGGAAAGAGACCCAGTACTTC. Variable domain in full (rest from reference TRBV5-1 and TRBJ2-5): KAGVTQTPRYLIKTRGQQVTLSCSPISGHRSVSWYQQTPGQGLQFLFEYFSETQRNKGNFPGRFSGRQFSNSRSEMNVSTLELGDSALYLCASTGKETQYFGPGTRLLVL.

The genes are TRBV6-1 and TRBJ2-7; D is tentatively TRBD1 or TRBD2 (5 bases each). The CDR3 contains 16 residues. Germline loops: CDR1 MNHNS, CDR2 SASEGT. Trimming removed 4 bases at V and 0 bases at J, with 16 bases between. The CDR3 is CASSAGPPRSSYEQYF. The CDR3, as DNA: TGTGCCAGCAGTGCGGGACCCCCCAGGAGCTCCTACGAGCAGTACTTC.

This clonotype occurred a few times. The chain couples TRBV6-1 to TRBJ1-5, with no clear D. With 8 bases removed from V and 7 bases from J, the gap between germline ends came to 12 bases. CDR3 length: 12 residues. Germline CDR1 and CDR2: MNHNS and SASEGT. CDR3 sequence reads: CASVVVGQPQHF. The CDR3 DNA reads as TGTGCCAGCGTAGTAGTTGGGCAGCCCCAGCATTTT.

This clonotype was recorded only once. V and J are TRBV6-1 and TRBJ1-1, with D unresolved. Trimming removed 5 bases at V and 7 bases at J, with 11 bases between. Germline loops: CDR1 MNHNS, CDR2 SASEGT. This CDR3 has 12 amino acids. DNA for the CDR3: TGTGCCAGCAGTACGATCTCAGGTGAAGCTTTCTTT. It translates to CASSTISGEAFF.

This clonotype was picked up many times. CDR3 in DNA: TGTGCCAGCAGTTTGACAGGGAGGGCTGAAGCTTTCTTT. It yields the protein CASSLTGRAEAFF. The gene calls are TRBV27 and TRBJ1-1; 7 bases agree with TRBD1. This CDR3 region has 13 residues. Per germline, CDR1 MNHEY and CDR2 SMNVEV (reference sequence). With V trimmed by 3 bases and J by 6 bases, 4 bases remained unmatched.

This clonotype showed up many times. The chain employs TRBV7-8 and TRBJ2-7, with D possibly being TRBD1 (6 bases). Deletions cut 6 bases from V and 1 base from J, with 10 bases between. The CDR3 length is 13 residues. Germline V gene lookup returns CDR1 SGHVS and CDR2 FQNEAQ. Here the CDR3 reads CASRPGESYEQYF. The CDR3 DNA is TGTGCCAGCAGACCAGGGGAATCCTACGAGCAGTACTTC. The full variable domain, completed using reference TRBV7-8 and TRBJ2-7, is GAGVSQSPRYKVAKRGQDVALRCDPISGHVSLFWYQQALGQGPEFLTYFQNEAQLDKSGLPSDRFFAERPEGSVSTLKIQRTQQEDSAVYLCASRPGESYEQYFGPGTRLTVT.

The V gene is TRBV24-1, the J gene TRBJ2-3, with 10 bases aligning to TRBD2. The V and J ends lost 1 base and 2 bases, in that order; junction bases with no gene match: 5. The CDR3 is 17 amino acids. Germline V gene lookup returns CDR1 KGHDR and CDR2 SFDVKD. CDR3 in DNA: TGTGCCACCAGTGATTTAAAAGCGGGAGGGATCACAGATACGCAGTATTTT. Encoded protein: CATSDLKAGGITDTQYF.

The chain uses TRBV2 and TRBJ2-7; TRBD2 matches at 8 bases. The CDR3 covers 14 residues. Germline CDR1 SNHLY, CDR2 FYNNEI. V dropped 6 bases and J dropped 3; count of bases not matched to a gene: 7. The CDR3 region has the DNA TGTGCCAGCAGAGATACCGGGGGGGGCTACGAGCAGTACTTC. It is translated as CASRDTGGGYEQYF.

J is TRBJ1-3 and V is TRBV11-2; D gene ambiguous. Trimming removed 6 bases from V and 0 bases from J, with 15 bases in between. Per germline, CDR1 SGHAT and CDR2 FQNNGV. The CDR3 extends over 16 amino acids. The CDR3 reads CASRIGSILSGNTIYF. The CDR3 DNA follows: TGTGCCAGCAGGATTGGGTCGATACTCTCTGGAAACACCATATATTTT.